This T cell receptor beta chain came from a study of cytomegalovirus exposure and HLA in healthy donors. For the study at large: Unique TCRs numbering around 85 million, obtained from HLA-typed donors, made up an early data release. Whole-study results and caveats: Some 16,000 TCR beta sequences were associated with HLA alleles at 0.05 false discovery rate in a later analysis. A later analysis linked a missense variant in DCLRE1C to the trimming of TCR beta V and J genes. Later analysis showed most CMV-associated TCR beta chains appearing HLA-restricted.

Vbeta (60) and Jbeta (13) primers were used in the PCR. Data came from immunoSEQ multiplex PCR; TCRdb stores just in-frame clones and leaves some out. Of 95,000 to 110,000 clones listed, 60% to 80% are singletons. Per the germline V gene, CDR1 is KGHSH and CDR2 is LQKENI. This CDR3 is built from 16 residues. Trimming took off 5 bases at V and 0 bases at J, with 14 bases between the two ends. Note on this clone: Its antigen is not identified.

The gene calls are TRBV18 and TRBJ1-3; D is perhaps TRBD1 (5 bases). The source is a man aged 60 to 69 in good health and CMV-seropositive. Sequencing was done on a sample of PBMCs. CDR3 nucleotide sequence: TGTGCCAGCTCAGCCTCCAGGGCCATCTCTGGAAACACCATATATTTT. It translates to CASSASRAISGNTIYF.